Listed here is a single T cell receptor beta chain. What it binds is unknown. The CDR3 contains 14 residues. V was shortened by 3 bases and J by 5 bases, with 11 bases between the two germline ends. CDR1 KGHSH and CDR2 LQKENI come from the germline V gene. The data were produced by immunoSEQ multiplex PCR, yet TCRdb's version contains in-frame clones alone and is incomplete. Altogether 220,000 or so clones are present, around 80% being singletons, with the ten largest covering about 14%. This sample was included in a study of cytomegalovirus exposure and HLA in healthy donors. Findings and limits, study-wide: Reports credit the classifier with highly specific, highly sensitive diagnosis of cytomegalovirus status. In vitro confirmation showed three CMV-associated chains to be CMV antigen specific. The tendency of first-cohort TCR clusters to co-occur in the roughly 130 validation repertoires was the finding of a later analysis. Rarity characterized most TCR sequences, yet some public TCRs appeared in many donors.

The V and J genes are TRBV18 and TRBJ1-5; D perhaps matches TRBD1 (6 bases). The TCR sequence derives from a woman in her 30s in good health and CMV-seropositive. The sequenced material came from PBMCs. The CDR3 nucleotides read TGTGCCAGCTCACCTCGACAGGCTCATCAGCCCCAGCATTTT. Translating gives CASSPRQAHQPQHF.